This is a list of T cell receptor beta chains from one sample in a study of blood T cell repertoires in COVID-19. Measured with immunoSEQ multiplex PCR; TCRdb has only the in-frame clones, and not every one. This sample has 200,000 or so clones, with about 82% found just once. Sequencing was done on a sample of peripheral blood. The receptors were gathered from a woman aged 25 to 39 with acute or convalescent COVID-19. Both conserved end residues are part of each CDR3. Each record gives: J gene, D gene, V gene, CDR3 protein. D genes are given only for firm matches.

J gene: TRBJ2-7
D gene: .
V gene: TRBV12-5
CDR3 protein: CASYRDCFYEQYF

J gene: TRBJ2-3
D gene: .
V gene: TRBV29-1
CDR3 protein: CSVMGQISTDTQYF

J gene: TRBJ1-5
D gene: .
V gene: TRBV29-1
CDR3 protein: CSVRLQGHNQPQHF

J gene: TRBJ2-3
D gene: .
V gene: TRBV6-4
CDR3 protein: CASSDSTEKTQYF

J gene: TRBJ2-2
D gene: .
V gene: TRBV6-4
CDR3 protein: CASSDRGTGELFF

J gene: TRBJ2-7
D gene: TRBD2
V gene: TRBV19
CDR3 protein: CASSTTGLPYEQYF

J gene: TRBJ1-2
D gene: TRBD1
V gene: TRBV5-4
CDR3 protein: CASSLDRGYGYTF

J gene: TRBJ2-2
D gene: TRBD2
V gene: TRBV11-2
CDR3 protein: CASSPAGNTGELFF

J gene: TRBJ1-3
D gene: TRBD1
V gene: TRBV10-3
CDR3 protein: CAISGTGGSGNTIYF

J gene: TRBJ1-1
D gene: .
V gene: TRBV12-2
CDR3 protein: CASRLGQGAAPGDTEAFF

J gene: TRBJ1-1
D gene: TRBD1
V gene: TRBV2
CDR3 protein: CASSEMGTGYVREAFF